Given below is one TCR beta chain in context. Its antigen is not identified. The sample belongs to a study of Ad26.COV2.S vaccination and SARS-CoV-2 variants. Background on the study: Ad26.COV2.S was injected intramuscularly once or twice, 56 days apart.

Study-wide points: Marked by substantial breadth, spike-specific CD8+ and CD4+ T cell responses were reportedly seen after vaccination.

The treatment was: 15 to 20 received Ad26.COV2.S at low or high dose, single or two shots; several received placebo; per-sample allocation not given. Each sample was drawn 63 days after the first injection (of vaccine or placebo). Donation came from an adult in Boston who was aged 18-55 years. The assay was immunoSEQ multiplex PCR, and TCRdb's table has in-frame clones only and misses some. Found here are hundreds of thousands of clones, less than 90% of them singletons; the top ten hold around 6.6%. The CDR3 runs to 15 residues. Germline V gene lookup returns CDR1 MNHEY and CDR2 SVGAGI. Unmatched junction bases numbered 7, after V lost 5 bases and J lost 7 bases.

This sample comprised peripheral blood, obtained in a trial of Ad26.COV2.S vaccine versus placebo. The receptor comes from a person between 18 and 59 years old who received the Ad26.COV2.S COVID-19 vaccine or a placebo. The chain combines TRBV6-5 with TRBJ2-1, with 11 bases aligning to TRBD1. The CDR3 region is CASSHGQGALNEQFF. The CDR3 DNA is TGTGCCAGCAGTCATGGACAGGGGGCGCTTAATGAGCAGTTCTTC.